The 2 T cell receptor beta chains in this list originate from one sample, sequenced in a study of cytomegalovirus exposure and HLA in healthy donors. Researchers ran the PCR with 60 Vbeta and 13 Jbeta primers. Here immunoSEQ multiplex PCR was the method, and the copy in TCRdb shows in-frame clones only, minus some. In the table there are around 150,000 clones, approximately 79% of which are singletons. Sequenced sample: PBMCs. The receptor source for this set is a man in his forties or fifties in good health and CMV-seropositive.

The rearrangement uses TRBV6-6 and TRBJ2-5, with TRBD2 matching 10 bases. The CDR3 has 16 amino acids. Per germline, CDR1 MNHNY and CDR2 SVGAGI (reference sequence). V lost 7 bases and J lost 3; bases outside the gene matches: 11. The CDR3, as DNA: TGTGCCAGCACCGACGGACGAGCGGGAGGGAAAGAGACCCAGTACTTC. Translated, it gives CASTDGRAGGKETQYF.

V gene TRBV6-6 combines with J gene TRBJ2-4; TRBD1 matches 8 bases. This CDR3 has 16 amino acids. Germline values: CDR1 MNHNY, CDR2 SVGAGI (reference sequence). After removal of 5 bases from V and 1 base from J, the junction contained 7 bases not matched to a gene. The DNA of the CDR3 is TGTGCCAGCAGTGTGCCAGGGGGCGCGGCCAAAAACATTCAGTACTTC. Translated: CASSVPGGAAKNIQYF.